The 23 T cell receptor beta chains presented below share a single source sample, sequenced in a study. TCRdb re-called the RT-PCR reads with MiXCR, one entry per CDR3 protein. The sample records approximately 720,000 distinct CDR3 sequences, approximately 15% being singletons. The sample was memory CD4+ T cells from blood. The receptor set was obtained from a female donor in good health, serving as a healthy control.

The table lists this clonotype with many counts. The chain couples TRBV9 to TRBJ2-1; 8 nucleotides line up with TRBD2. The germline CDR1 and CDR2 sequences are SGDLS and YYNGEE. The J segment lost 8 bases and the V segment lost 1 base, leaving 8 bases of the junction unmatched. This CDR3 is built from 15 residues. DNA for the CDR3: TGTGCCAGCAGCGTATTACGGACTAGCAGGGATGAGCAGTTCTTC. This sequence encodes CASSVLRTSRDEQFF.

In its sample, this clonotype was seen a few times. CDR3 nucleotides: TGTGCCAGCAGCTTGCAACCGGGACAGGGAATGAACACTGAAGCTTTCTTT. It translates to CASSLQPGQGMNTEAFF. The rearrangement joins TRBV7-2 to TRBJ1-1; TRBD1 aligns across 9 bases. V lost 3 bases to trimming and J lost 0 bases; unmatched junction nucleotides: 8. CDR3 length equals 17 residues. Germline V gives CDR1 SGHTA, CDR2 FQGNSA.

The chain has TRBV4-3 and TRBJ1-1; D is perhaps TRBD1 (5 bases). CDR1 and CDR2 (germline): LGHNA, YSLEER. V lost 1 base to trimming and J lost 4 bases, with 13 bases between them. The CDR3 contains 15 residues. The CDR3: CASSQGREDGTEAFF. CDR3 coding DNA: TGCGCCAGCAGCCAAGGCAGGGAAGATGGCACTGAAGCTTTCTTT.

This clonotype was recorded many times. This chain's CDR3 is CASSFRGLEQFF. The CDR3 nucleotides are TGTGCCAGCAGTTTTCGGGGGCTTGAGCAGTTCTTC. V is TRBV12-3 or TRBV12-4 and J is TRBJ2-1, with D possibly called TRBD1 or TRBD2 (6 bases each). CDR3 size: 12 residues. V gave up 3 bases and J gave up 9 bases, with 9 bases separating them.

The chain carries TRBV12-3 or TRBV12-4 and TRBJ1-1; TRBD1 aligns across 9 bases. V shed 5 bases and J 10 bases; nucleotides not matched to a gene: 8. The CDR3 spans 13 residues. In DNA, the CDR3 is TGTGCCAGCAGTGAAACAGGGGGCATCGGAGCTTTCTTT. Translated, it gives CASSETGGIGAFF.

This clonotype was counted ten times or more. This sequence joins TRBV5-1 and TRBJ2-5, with no clear D. CDR1 and CDR2 (germline): SGHRS, YFSETQ. Trimming took off 0 bases at V and 1 base at J, with 4 bases between the two ends. CDR3 size: 13 residues. The CDR3 spells CASSLAIQETQYF. The CDR3 coding sequence is TGCGCCAGCAGCTTGGCCATCCAAGAGACCCAGTACTTC.

This clonotype was picked up a small number of times. The chain uses TRBV28 and TRBJ2-7; 8 bases fit TRBD1. CDR3 length: 12 residues. The germline V gene has CDR1 MDHEN and CDR2 SYDVKM. The junction had 4 bases not matched to a gene; V was cut back by 10 bases and J by 2 bases. CDR3 amino acids: CAIQGQAYEQYF. The CDR3 coding sequence is TGTGCCATCCAGGGACAGGCCTACGAGCAGTACTTC.

The rearrangement uses TRBV20-1 and TRBJ2-3; 14 nucleotides agree with TRBD2. The CDR3 runs 19 residues. V dropped 1 base and J dropped 4; count of bases not matched to a gene: 13. Germline V lookup: CDR1 DFQATT, CDR2 SNEGSKA (reference sequence). The CDR3 reads CSARGGLAGGHLSPDTQYF. CDR3 coding DNA: TGCAGTGCTAGAGGTGGACTAGCGGGAGGTCACCTTAGCCCAGATACGCAGTATTTT.

Ten or more counts support this clonotype. This chain uses TRBV15 with TRBJ1-1; D uncertain. V was pared by 2 bases and J by 4 bases, with 8 bases between. This CDR3 is built from 13 residues. CDR1 and CDR2 (germline): LNHNV, YYDKDF (reference sequence). The CDR3 DNA reads as TGTGCCACCAGCAGATTGACCGTCACTGAAGCTTTCTTT. Residues: CATSRLTVTEAFF.

The sample holds a few counts of this clonotype. The rearrangement links TRBV18 to TRBJ2-1; possibly TRBD1 for D (5 bases). Trimming took off 4 bases at V and 5 bases at J, with 12 bases between the two ends. Germline CDR1 KGHSH, CDR2 LQKENI. There are 14 residues in the CDR3. The CDR3 DNA reads TGTGCCAGCTCACTTGGACACGCTAACAATGAGCAGTTCTTC. The encoded protein is CASSLGHANNEQFF.

This chain uses TRBV15 with TRBJ1-1; a weak D match, TRBD1 (6 bases). From germline, CDR1 is LNHNV and CDR2 YYDKDF (reference sequence). The CDR3 contains 13 residues. Trimming left V 0 bases short and J 8 bases short, with 10 bases between. Here the CDR3 DNA reads TGTGCCACCAGCAGAGATCCAGGGGCCGAAGCTTTCTTT. This encodes CATSRDPGAEAFF.

This chain joins TRBV4-2 and TRBJ2-3, with 10 bases fitting TRBD2. This CDR3 region has 16 residues. J gave up 3 bases and V 6 bases, and 9 bases lay outside the gene matches. Germline V gene lookup returns CDR1 LGHNA and CDR2 YNFKEQ. CDR3 coding DNA: TGTGCCAGCAGTCGGACTAGCGGCGGGGGTACAGATACGCAGTATTTT. Residues: CASSRTSGGGTDTQYF.

This clonotype was seen only a few times. V usage is TRBV5-1 and J usage is TRBJ2-1; 7 bases fit TRBD1. Germline values: CDR1 SGHRS, CDR2 YFSETQ. This CDR3 is 15 amino acids long. With V trimmed by 3 bases and J by 5 bases, 8 bases remained unmatched. CDR3 coding DNA: TGCGCCAGCAGCTCCCAGGGACAGTCACACAATGAGCAGTTCTTC. Translated, it gives CASSSQGQSHNEQFF.

The V and J genes are TRBV9 and TRBJ1-3; D may be TRBD1 (6 bases). Germline loops: CDR1 SGDLS, CDR2 YYNGEE. The CDR3 contains 15 residues. Trimming pared 0 bases from V and 10 bases from J, leaving 17 bases between. CDR3 DNA: TGTGCCAGCAGCGTAGAACAGGGTGTAGGGGAGACCATATATTTT. Protein: CASSVEQGVGETIYF.

This chain connects TRBV7-8 to TRBJ1-2; the D is unclear. This CDR3 is 14 amino acids long. The V end lost 1 base, the J end lost 7 bases, and 13 bases lay between the germline ends. CDR1 and CDR2 (germline): SGHVS, FQNEAQ. The CDR3: CASSLGRNGGGYTF. CDR3 sequence (DNA): TGTGCCAGCAGCTTAGGCAGGAACGGTGGTGGCTACACCTTC.

The chain is built from TRBV29-1 and TRBJ1-1; unclear D gene. From germline, CDR1 is SQVTM and CDR2 ANQGSEA. V dropped 6 bases and J dropped 1 base, with 12 bases sitting between them. This CDR3 has 13 amino acids. CDR3 sequence reads: CSVDNRENTEAFF. In DNA, the CDR3 is TGCAGCGTGGATAACAGAGAGAACACTGAAGCTTTCTTT.

This sequence joins TRBV28 and TRBJ2-2; 9 bases are a match to TRBD1. Germline V lookup: CDR1 MDHEN, CDR2 SYDVKM. CDR3 length equals 16 residues. J gave up 4 bases and V 5 bases, and 8 bases lay outside the gene matches. The CDR3 DNA is TGTGCCAGCAGTACCCCGGGACAGGGAACCACCGGGGAGCTGTTTTTT. This sequence encodes CASSTPGQGTTGELFF.

In its sample, this clonotype was seen a few times. The genes are TRBV6-6 and TRBJ2-2, with 8 nucleotides matching TRBD1. The CDR3 totals 16 residues. Looked up from germline, CDR1 is MNHNY and CDR2 is SVGAGI (reference sequence). The junction had 7 bases not matched to a gene; V was cut back by 7 bases and J by 0 bases. CDR3 in amino acids: CASNFQGAANTGELFF. In DNA, the CDR3 is TGTGCCAGCAACTTCCAGGGGGCGGCGAACACCGGGGAGCTGTTTTTT.

This chain connects TRBV5-6 to TRBJ1-6; no definite D call. The CDR3 length is 13 residues. Trimming stripped 7 bases from V and 6 bases from J, with 11 bases between. Germline V gives CDR1 SGHDT, CDR2 YYEEEE. CDR3 coding DNA: TGTGCCAGCCGATCAGATTTTAATTCACCCCTCCACTTT. Translation gives CASRSDFNSPLHF.

CDR3 nucleotides: TGTGCCAGCACCCTAAGGACAGGGACCATGAACACTGAAGCTTTCTTT. Translated, it gives CASTLRTGTMNTEAFF. The chain couples TRBV5-6 to TRBJ1-1; TRBD1 matches 8 bases. V lost 6 bases, J lost 0 bases, and 10 bases stayed unmatched. Per germline, CDR1 SGHDT and CDR2 YYEEEE. The CDR3 covers 16 residues.

This clonotype was seen once. The CDR3 here is CASSLSGGDPFF. CDR3 DNA sequence: TGCGCCAGCAGCTTGAGCGGGGGGGACCCTTTCTTC. The chain links TRBV5-1 to TRBJ2-1; TRBD2 matches 10 bases. The CDR3 sequence is 12 residues long. Germline V gives CDR1 SGHRS, CDR2 YFSETQ. V was clipped by 1 base and J by 16 bases; unmatched bases: 5.

This clonotype was seen repeatedly, ten times or more. The rearrangement joins TRBV11-2 to TRBJ2-7; D perhaps matches TRBD2 (7 bases). Trimming cost V 1 base and J 12 bases, with 13 bases left between them. The CDR3 is 12 amino acids. Germline values: CDR1 SGHAT, CDR2 FQNNGV. In nucleotides, the CDR3 is TGTGCCAGCAGCTTAGTCGCGGGGGCCACGTACTTC. Translated, it gives CASSLVAGATYF.

The CDR3 DNA is TGTGCCAGCAGCTTACGACAGGTGACCTCCTACAATGAGCAGTTCTTC. It translates to CASSLRQVTSYNEQFF. The chain uses TRBV7-2 and TRBJ2-1, with a weak D call TRBD1 (6 bases). From germline, CDR1 is SGHTA and CDR2 FQGNSA. This CDR3 is built from 16 residues. Trimming removed 2 bases from V and 0 bases from J, with 11 bases in between. Full variable domain (outside the CDR3, taken from reference TRBV7-2 and TRBJ2-1): GAGVSQSPSNKVTEKGKDVELRCDPISGHTALYWYRQSLGQGLEFLIYFQGNSAPDKSGLPSDRFSAERTGGSVSTLTIQRTQQEDSAVYLCASSLRQVTSYNEQFFGPGTRLTVL.